Listed below are T cell receptor beta chains from one sample, sequenced in a study of blood T cell repertoires in COVID-19. Measured with immunoSEQ multiplex PCR; TCRdb has only the in-frame clones, and not every one. This table holds approximately 500,000 clones, about 88% found once. Source material: peripheral blood. These receptors came from a woman aged 45-60 years with COVID-19, enrolled during active disease. Both conserved end residues are part of each CDR3. A D gene is named only where the DNA matches it firmly. Only some rows state a clone size, as once, few, many or a class for expanded clones.

d_call: .; cdr3_length: 12; v_call: TRBV6-5; clone_size: .; j_call: TRBJ1-1; cdr3_nt: TGTGCCAGCAGGGATTGGAGGGAGGAAGCTTTCTTT; cdr3_aa: CASRDWREEAFF
d_call: TRBD1; cdr3_length: 14; v_call: TRBV7-2; clone_size: .; j_call: TRBJ2-7; cdr3_nt: TGTGCCAGCAGCCCGGGACAGGGGGTATACGAGCAGTACTTC; cdr3_aa: CASSPGQGVYEQYF
d_call: .; cdr3_length: 12; v_call: TRBV11-2; clone_size: .; j_call: TRBJ2-5; cdr3_nt: TGTGCCAGCACCTTCGGAGGGGAGACCCAGTACTTC; cdr3_aa: CASTFGGETQYF
d_call: .; cdr3_length: 12; v_call: TRBV12-3/TRBV12-4; clone_size: .; j_call: TRBJ1-1; cdr3_nt: TGTGCCAGCAGCCTCCTCTACACTGAAGCTTTCTTT; cdr3_aa: CASSLLYTEAFF
d_call: .; cdr3_length: 14; v_call: TRBV9; clone_size: .; j_call: TRBJ1-2; cdr3_nt: TGTGCCAGCAGCCCCGGCGAGGCCGACTATGGCTACACCTTC; cdr3_aa: CASSPGEADYGYTF
d_call: .; cdr3_length: 17; v_call: TRBV5-1; clone_size: .; j_call: TRBJ1-3; cdr3_nt: TGCGCCAGCAGCCAGTCGTCGGTTCAGGCCTCTGGAAACACCATATATTTT; cdr3_aa: CASSQSSVQASGNTIYF
d_call: .; cdr3_length: 15; v_call: TRBV7-9; clone_size: .; j_call: TRBJ2-3; cdr3_nt: TGTGCCAGCAGCTTATCAGGGGTTGTCAGAGATACGCAGTATTTT; cdr3_aa: CASSLSGVVRDTQYF
d_call: TRBD2; cdr3_length: 15; v_call: TRBV9; clone_size: .; j_call: TRBJ2-2; cdr3_nt: TGTGCCAGCAGCTTTCTAGCGGACCTTACCGGGGAGCTGTTTTTT; cdr3_aa: CASSFLADLTGELFF
d_call: TRBD1; cdr3_length: 16; v_call: TRBV6-5; clone_size: once; j_call: TRBJ2-2; cdr3_nt: TGTGCCAGCAGTTGGCGGGACAGGGAGTGGACCGGGGAGCTGTTTTTT; cdr3_aa: CASSWRDREWTGELFF
d_call: .; cdr3_length: 13; v_call: TRBV9; clone_size: .; j_call: TRBJ2-1; cdr3_nt: TGTGCCAGCAGCGTTGGTCTGGAACAGGTTCAGTTCTTC; cdr3_aa: CASSVGLEQVQFF
d_call: .; cdr3_length: 16; v_call: TRBV2; clone_size: .; j_call: TRBJ1-5; cdr3_nt: TGTGCCAGTTCTTCCCGGGACATTTATAGCAATCAGCCCCAGCATTTT; cdr3_aa: CASSSRDIYSNQPQHF
d_call: TRBD1; cdr3_length: 14; v_call: TRBV3-1/TRBV3-2; clone_size: .; j_call: TRBJ1-6; cdr3_nt: TGTGCCAGCAGCCACGGACAGGGTTATTCACCCCTCCACTTT; cdr3_aa: CASSHGQGYSPLHF
d_call: TRBD2; cdr3_length: 13; v_call: TRBV11-3; clone_size: .; j_call: TRBJ2-1; cdr3_nt: TGTGCCAGCAGCTTAGATCTGGGAGGGGAGCAGTTCTTC; cdr3_aa: CASSLDLGGEQFF
d_call: .; cdr3_length: 14; v_call: TRBV7-8; clone_size: .; j_call: TRBJ1-3; cdr3_nt: TGTGCCAGCAGCTCAAACAGGGCTGGAAACACCATATATTTT; cdr3_aa: CASSSNRAGNTIYF
d_call: TRBD1; cdr3_length: 16; v_call: TRBV10-1; clone_size: .; j_call: TRBJ2-3; cdr3_nt: TGCGCCAGCAGTGAGTCATCGAGGGGGCTCACAGATACGCAGTATTTT; cdr3_aa: CASSESSRGLTDTQYF
d_call: TRBD1; cdr3_length: 13; v_call: TRBV6-5; clone_size: .; j_call: TRBJ2-1; cdr3_nt: TGTGCCACCCGGGACAGCTTATACAATGAGCAGTTCTTC; cdr3_aa: CATRDSLYNEQFF
d_call: TRBD1; cdr3_length: 15; v_call: TRBV5-1; clone_size: .; j_call: TRBJ1-2; cdr3_nt: TGCGCCAGCAGCTCCACAGGGGAAGTTACTGATGGCTACACCTTC; cdr3_aa: CASSSTGEVTDGYTF
d_call: .; cdr3_length: 15; v_call: TRBV6-5; clone_size: .; j_call: TRBJ1-1; cdr3_nt: TGTGCCAGCAGTTTTAACAGGGCGGGAGGAACTGAAGCTTTCTTT; cdr3_aa: CASSFNRAGGTEAFF
d_call: TRBD1; cdr3_length: 15; v_call: TRBV19; clone_size: few; j_call: TRBJ1-1; cdr3_nt: TGTGCCAGTAGTATCCCCGGGACAGGGAGGTCTGAAGCTTTCTTT; cdr3_aa: CASSIPGTGRSEAFF
d_call: .; cdr3_length: 13; v_call: TRBV6-5; clone_size: .; j_call: TRBJ2-1; cdr3_nt: TGTGCCACCCATGTAGGGGAATACAATGAGCAGTTCTTC; cdr3_aa: CATHVGEYNEQFF
d_call: .; cdr3_length: 15; v_call: TRBV19; clone_size: once; j_call: TRBJ2-2; cdr3_nt: TGTGCCAGTAGTATAGATCCGGCAGGGGTGGGGGAGCTGTTTTTT; cdr3_aa: CASSIDPAGVGELFF
d_call: .; cdr3_length: 17; v_call: TRBV11-3; clone_size: .; j_call: TRBJ2-1; cdr3_nt: TGTGCCAGCAGCTTATACGGATCTCAGGCAGGTGGCGATGAGCAGTTCTTC; cdr3_aa: CASSLYGSQAGGDEQFF
d_call: .; cdr3_length: 13; v_call: TRBV30; clone_size: .; j_call: TRBJ2-7; cdr3_nt: TGTGCCTTTACGGGACAAGGCCTCTACGAGCAGTACTTC; cdr3_aa: CAFTGQGLYEQYF
d_call: .; cdr3_length: 16; v_call: TRBV3-1/TRBV3-2; clone_size: .; j_call: TRBJ1-6; cdr3_nt: TGTGCCAGCAGCCAAGGGTTGGGGAGACTTAATTCACCCCTCCACTTT; cdr3_aa: CASSQGLGRLNSPLHF
d_call: .; cdr3_length: 14; v_call: TRBV29-1; clone_size: .; j_call: TRBJ1-3; cdr3_nt: TGCAGCGTACCTGACAGATACTCTGGAAACACCATATATTTT; cdr3_aa: CSVPDRYSGNTIYF
d_call: .; cdr3_length: 13; v_call: TRBV12-3/TRBV12-4; clone_size: .; j_call: TRBJ2-5; cdr3_nt: TGTGCCAGCAGCTTACAGGGTCAAGAGACCCAGTACTTC; cdr3_aa: CASSLQGQETQYF
d_call: TRBD2; cdr3_length: 15; v_call: TRBV15; clone_size: once; j_call: TRBJ2-5; cdr3_nt: TGTGCCACCAGCAGAAGTGTGGGGGGGGAAGAGACCCAGTACTTC; cdr3_aa: CATSRSVGGEETQYF
d_call: TRBD1; cdr3_length: 13; v_call: TRBV6-1; clone_size: .; j_call: TRBJ1-2; cdr3_nt: TGTGCCAGCAGTGAACAGGGGGAAAATGGCTACACCTTC; cdr3_aa: CASSEQGENGYTF
d_call: TRBD1; cdr3_length: 16; v_call: TRBV7-9; clone_size: .; j_call: TRBJ2-2; cdr3_nt: TGTGCCAGCAGCTTATCCGGGACAGTGAACACCGGGGAGCTGTTTTTT; cdr3_aa: CASSLSGTVNTGELFF
d_call: TRBD2; cdr3_length: 16; v_call: TRBV11-3; clone_size: .; j_call: TRBJ2-3; cdr3_nt: TGTGCCAGCAGCTCGAGGACTAGCGGGGGGACAGATACGCAGTATTTT; cdr3_aa: CASSSRTSGGTDTQYF
d_call: .; cdr3_length: 14; v_call: TRBV27; clone_size: once; j_call: TRBJ1-4; cdr3_nt: TGTGCCAGCAGACTCGCAGGGAATAAGGAAAAACTGTTTTTT; cdr3_aa: CASRLAGNKEKLFF
d_call: .; cdr3_length: 15; v_call: TRBV4-1; clone_size: .; j_call: TRBJ1-1; cdr3_nt: TGCGCCAGCAGCCGTCTATACGTCCGGGGCACTGAAGCTTTCTTT; cdr3_aa: CASSRLYVRGTEAFF
d_call: TRBD1; cdr3_length: 14; v_call: TRBV6-5; clone_size: .; j_call: TRBJ2-3; cdr3_nt: TGTGCCAGCAGTTCAGGGGGCGCGACAGATACGCAGTATTTT; cdr3_aa: CASSSGGATDTQYF
d_call: .; cdr3_length: 13; v_call: TRBV7-8; clone_size: .; j_call: TRBJ2-3; cdr3_nt: TGTGCCAGCAGCTTAGCCTTCCCCGATACGCAGTATTTT; cdr3_aa: CASSLAFPDTQYF
d_call: TRBD1; cdr3_length: 13; v_call: TRBV29-1; clone_size: .; j_call: TRBJ2-3; cdr3_nt: TGCAGCGTTGACAGGACAGGGGTAGATACGCAGTATTTT; cdr3_aa: CSVDRTGVDTQYF
d_call: .; cdr3_length: 11; v_call: TRBV2; clone_size: .; j_call: TRBJ2-1; cdr3_nt: TGTGCCAGCAATAGCTACAATGAGCAGTTCTTC; cdr3_aa: CASNSYNEQFF
d_call: .; cdr3_length: 14; v_call: TRBV5-6; clone_size: .; j_call: TRBJ1-1; cdr3_nt: TGTGCCAGCAGCTTGGCCTATCAGGGCCTTCAAGCTTTCTTT; cdr3_aa: CASSLAYQGLQAFF
d_call: .; cdr3_length: 12; v_call: TRBV5-1; clone_size: few; j_call: TRBJ1-2; cdr3_nt: TGCGCCAGCAGCTTGGAAGGAGCTGGCTACACCTTC; cdr3_aa: CASSLEGAGYTF
d_call: .; cdr3_length: 19; v_call: TRBV4-2; clone_size: .; j_call: TRBJ2-4; cdr3_nt: TGTGCCAGCAGCCAAGAGGGCCCCGGCCTCCAGGGAGCCAAAAACATTCAGTACTTC; cdr3_aa: CASSQEGPGLQGAKNIQYF
d_call: .; cdr3_length: 15; v_call: TRBV7-6; clone_size: once; j_call: TRBJ2-1; cdr3_nt: TGTGCCAGCAGCTTAGGATCGGCGGAATACAATGAGCAGTTCTTC; cdr3_aa: CASSLGSAEYNEQFF
d_call: TRBD1; cdr3_length: 13; v_call: TRBV18; clone_size: once; j_call: TRBJ2-7; cdr3_nt: TGTGCCAGCTCAGGGACAGGGAGTGGCGAGCAGTACTTC; cdr3_aa: CASSGTGSGEQYF
d_call: .; cdr3_length: 11; v_call: TRBV28; clone_size: .; j_call: TRBJ2-4; cdr3_nt: TGTGCCAGTCAGCAGGGAAACATTCAGTACTTC; cdr3_aa: CASQQGNIQYF
d_call: TRBD1; cdr3_length: 15; v_call: TRBV19; clone_size: .; j_call: TRBJ2-3; cdr3_nt: TGTGCCAGTAGTTCCCGGACAGGGCAAGCAGATACGCAGTATTTT; cdr3_aa: CASSSRTGQADTQYF